The rows below give T cell receptor beta chains drawn from one sample of a study of T-cell reconstitution after alpha-beta-depleted transplantation in children. Each CDR3 protein is one row after TCRdb ran MiXCR on the PCR reads. This sample yields some 350,000 distinct CDR3 sequences, of which around 10% are seen a single time; roughly 2.5% belongs to the top ten. Sequenced material: PBMCs from the stem cell graft donor, taken from the stem cell graft. Receptor source: a human donor who donated a stem cell graft to a child with acute lymphoblastic leukemia. Both conserved end residues are part of each CDR3. The order of the fields is clone size, J gene, D gene, V gene, CDR3 DNA, CDR3 protein. D genes are given only for firm matches. The size of a clone is reported for some rows only, either as once, few or many, or as a class for expanded clones.

size: NA
J: TRBJ2-7
D: NA
V: TRBV20-1
DNA: TGCAGTGCTAGGATAGTGAGGACGGCCATCGACGAGCAGTACTTC
CDR3: CSARIVRTAIDEQYF

size: NA
J: TRBJ2-1
D: TRBD2
V: TRBV12-3/TRBV12-4
DNA: TGTGCCATCAGTTCTCCTGGACTAGCGGGGTACAATGAGCAGTTCTTC
CDR3: CAISSPGLAGYNEQFF

size: NA
J: TRBJ2-5
D: NA
V: TRBV5-8
DNA: TGTGCCAGCAGCTTGGGACAAGTTGAAGCGGAGACCCAGTACTTC
CDR3: CASSLGQVEAETQYF

size: NA
J: TRBJ1-4
D: TRBD1
V: TRBV7-9
DNA: TGTGCCAGCAGCTTCGGGACAGGAGTTGAAAAACTGTTTTTT
CDR3: CASSFGTGVEKLFF

size: NA
J: TRBJ2-1
D: TRBD2
V: TRBV3-1
DNA: TGTGCCAGCAGCGGGACTAAGAATGAGCAGTTCTTC
CDR3: CASSGTKNEQFF

size: few
J: TRBJ1-2
D: TRBD1
V: TRBV18
DNA: TGTGCCAGCTCACCACGAAGACAGGGGGGTCCCGTTTATGGCTACACCTTC
CDR3: CASSPRRQGGPVYGYTF

size: many
J: TRBJ2-1
D: TRBD2
V: TRBV15
DNA: TGTGCCACCAGCAGCCTAGCGGCCTCCTACAATGAGCAGTTCTTC
CDR3: CATSSLAASYNEQFF

size: NA
J: TRBJ1-1
D: NA
V: TRBV14
DNA: TGTGCCAGCAGCTTGATATCCGGGTCCTCCATGAACACTGAAGCTTTCTTT
CDR3: CASSLISGSSMNTEAFF

size: NA
J: TRBJ2-3
D: TRBD2
V: TRBV19
DNA: TGTGCCAGTAGTCACACGACTAGCGGTCACACAGATACGCAGTATTTT
CDR3: CASSHTTSGHTDTQYF

size: once
J: TRBJ2-7
D: NA
V: TRBV10-1
DNA: TGCGCCAGCAGTCTCGGGGACTGGGACGAGCAGTACTTC
CDR3: CASSLGDWDEQYF

size: few
J: TRBJ2-7
D: TRBD1
V: TRBV18
DNA: TGTGCCAGCTCGAGGACAGGGGTTTCCTACGAGCAGTACTTC
CDR3: CASSRTGVSYEQYF

size: many
J: TRBJ2-3
D: TRBD2
V: TRBV28
DNA: TGTGCCACCGCGGGATTAGCGGGATCAAGGGATACGCAGTATTTT
CDR3: CATAGLAGSRDTQYF

size: few
J: TRBJ2-7
D: NA
V: TRBV5-1
DNA: TGCGCCAGCAGCTTAGAGACTGGGTACGAGCAGTACTTC
CDR3: CASSLETGYEQYF

size: NA
J: TRBJ2-1
D: NA
V: TRBV5-1
DNA: TGCGCCAGCAGCTTGATCAGACATCCCTACAATGAGCAGTTCTTC
CDR3: CASSLIRHPYNEQFF

size: NA
J: TRBJ1-5
D: NA
V: TRBV20-1
DNA: TGCAGTGCGCTCCGGACGGGAGGATCGAGGCCCCAGCATTTT
CDR3: CSALRTGGSRPQHF

size: NA
J: TRBJ2-1
D: NA
V: TRBV20-1
DNA: TGCAGTGCTAGACTTTTCCGGGGCTCCTACAATGAGCAGTTCTTC
CDR3: CSARLFRGSYNEQFF

size: NA
J: TRBJ2-1
D: TRBD2
V: TRBV7-3
DNA: TGTGCCAGCAGCTTGCATGGGACTAGCGATTCCCTCAATGAGCAGTTCTTC
CDR3: CASSLHGTSDSLNEQFF

size: few
J: TRBJ2-7
D: NA
V: TRBV20-1
DNA: TGCAGTGCTATCTTGAGGGAGGCCCTCTCCTACGAGCAGTACTTC
CDR3: CSAILREALSYEQYF

size: NA
J: TRBJ1-2
D: TRBD1
V: TRBV29-1
DNA: TGCAGCGTCGAGACAGGGGGCGCAGATGGCTACACCTTC
CDR3: CSVETGGADGYTF

size: few
J: TRBJ2-3
D: NA
V: TRBV5-1
DNA: TGCGCCAGCAGCCGGACTAAGAGCACAGATACGCAGTATTTT
CDR3: CASSRTKSTDTQYF

size: NA
J: TRBJ2-3
D: TRBD1
V: TRBV28
DNA: TGTGCCAGCAGTCCGGAGACAGGGGGTGGGGATACGCAGTATTTT
CDR3: CASSPETGGGDTQYF

size: few
J: TRBJ2-1
D: NA
V: TRBV3-1
DNA: TGTGCCAGCAGCCAAGAGGAGGTCGTGGGGGGTGAGCAGTTCTTC
CDR3: CASSQEEVVGGEQFF

size: many
J: TRBJ2-3
D: TRBD2
V: TRBV5-1
DNA: TGCGCCAGCAGCGCGGGACTAGCGGGAGAGAGGGATACGCAGTATTTT
CDR3: CASSAGLAGERDTQYF

size: few
J: TRBJ2-2
D: NA
V: TRBV7-8
DNA: TGTGCCAGCAGCTTAGGGCGGCCGAACACCGGGGAGCTGTTTTTT
CDR3: CASSLGRPNTGELFF

size: NA
J: TRBJ2-3
D: TRBD2
V: TRBV12-3/TRBV12-4
DNA: TGTGCCAGCAGTCCAACATCTAGCGGTACAGATACGCAGTATTTT
CDR3: CASSPTSSGTDTQYF

size: many
J: TRBJ2-7
D: NA
V: TRBV7-9
DNA: TGTGCCAGCAGCTTCCTAAGCAGCTACGAGCAGTACTTC
CDR3: CASSFLSSYEQYF

size: many
J: TRBJ2-2
D: TRBD2
V: TRBV28
DNA: TGTGCCAGCAGTTTAGCGGGAGGTAGCTCCGGGGAGCTGTTTTTT
CDR3: CASSLAGGSSGELFF

size: many
J: TRBJ2-6
D: NA
V: TRBV7-2
DNA: TGTGCCAGCAGCTTAGTTAGCTCTGGGGCCAACGTCCTGACTTTC
CDR3: CASSLVSSGANVLTF

size: NA
J: TRBJ1-5
D: NA
V: TRBV12-3/TRBV12-4
DNA: TGTGCCAGCAGTGGGGGTGGGGGCAATCAGCCCCAGCATTTT
CDR3: CASSGGGGNQPQHF

size: few
J: TRBJ1-2
D: NA
V: TRBV29-1
DNA: TGCAGCGTTGATCAATTCAATTATGGCTACACCTTC
CDR3: CSVDQFNYGYTF

size: many
J: TRBJ2-1
D: NA
V: TRBV9
DNA: TGTGCCAGCAGCACCCAGGGGGGTTTTGGAAATGAGCAGTTCTTC
CDR3: CASSTQGGFGNEQFF

size: few
J: TRBJ2-7
D: TRBD1
V: TRBV7-9
DNA: TGTGCCAGCAGCTTATCAAACAGGGGGTATCTGCGCTACGAGCAGTACTTC
CDR3: CASSLSNRGYLRYEQYF

size: NA
J: TRBJ1-1
D: TRBD1
V: TRBV4-3
DNA: TGCGCCAGCAGCCAGACCGGGACAGGGGAGTTTGAAGCTTTCTTT
CDR3: CASSQTGTGEFEAFF

size: few
J: TRBJ2-7
D: NA
V: TRBV29-1
DNA: TGCAGCGTTGAATCTGGGTTTTCCTACGAGCAGTACTTC
CDR3: CSVESGFSYEQYF

size: few
J: TRBJ2-5
D: NA
V: TRBV5-1
DNA: TGCGCCAGCACCTTTGCCGGGGTCCAAGAGACCCAGTACTTC
CDR3: CASTFAGVQETQYF

size: few
J: TRBJ1-1
D: NA
V: TRBV5-6
DNA: TGTGCCAGCAGCTTGGTGGCCAGGGAAGCTTTCTTT
CDR3: CASSLVAREAFF

size: NA
J: TRBJ1-1
D: NA
V: TRBV7-8
DNA: TGTGCCAGCAGCCCATCCTCCTCCCTGGAAGCTGAAGTTTTCTTT
CDR3: CASSPSSSLEAEVFF

size: many
J: TRBJ2-3
D: NA
V: TRBV27
DNA: TGTGCCAGCAGTTTGGAAGAGACTAACACAGATACGCAGTATTTT
CDR3: CASSLEETNTDTQYF

size: few
J: TRBJ2-7
D: TRBD2
V: TRBV3-1
DNA: TGTGCCAGCAGCCAAGGGCTAGCGGGATTTGAGCAGTACTTC
CDR3: CASSQGLAGFEQYF

size: few
J: TRBJ2-5
D: TRBD1
V: TRBV7-2
DNA: TGTGCCAGCAGCTGGGCCAGGGGGCAGGGGGAGACCCAGTACTTC
CDR3: CASSWARGQGETQYF

size: few
J: TRBJ2-7
D: TRBD2
V: TRBV6-5
DNA: TGTGCCAGCAGTTACTCGGGACTAGACCCCTACGAGCAGTACTTC
CDR3: CASSYSGLDPYEQYF

size: few
J: TRBJ2-1
D: NA
V: TRBV7-2
DNA: TGTGCCAGCAGCTTCGCTACCAACTCCTACAATGAGCAGTTCTTC
CDR3: CASSFATNSYNEQFF

size: NA
J: TRBJ1-1
D: NA
V: TRBV5-1
DNA: TGCGCCAGCATTAAAAGGCCGGACATGAACACTGAAGCTTTCTTT
CDR3: CASIKRPDMNTEAFF

size: few
J: TRBJ2-7
D: TRBD2
V: TRBV29-1
DNA: TGCAGCGTTGTCCCGACTAGCGGCTCCTACGAGCAGTACTTC
CDR3: CSVVPTSGSYEQYF

size: NA
J: TRBJ2-3
D: NA
V: TRBV12-3/TRBV12-4
DNA: TGTGCCAACAGTTTAAGCACAGATACGCAGTATTTT
CDR3: CANSLSTDTQYF

size: NA
J: TRBJ1-1
D: NA
V: TRBV21-1
DNA: TGTGCCACCCCGGACAGGGGTTCGAACACTGAAGCTTTCTTT
CDR3: CATPDRGSNTEAFF